Following are 23 T cell receptor beta chains from one sample sequenced in a study of regulatory T cells in long-lasting Graves disease. Indicated time point: newly diagnosed GD, antithyroid drugs for less than 3 months. PBMC-extracted RNA yielded the TCR library. Combining iRepertoire HTBI primers with Arm-PCR of CDR3 regions, the authors built TCR beta libraries. TCRdb re-called the multiplex PCR reads through MiXCR, storing one row per CDR3 protein. This table has 680,000 or so distinct CDR3 sequences, around 15% appearing once. Separately, the same data were catalogued under a study of T cells in Graves' hyperthyroidism and ophthalmopathy.

The sequencing used peripheral blood mononuclear cells (PBMCs), collected at new diagnosis, from a patient treated with antithyroid drugs. The receptors originated from a woman in her thirties with Graves disease.

The chain is built from TRBV18 and TRBJ1-1; TRBD1 matches at 9 bases. The V gene's germline CDR1 is KGHSH and CDR2 LQKENI. V was clipped by 2 bases and J by 4 bases; unmatched bases: 8. The CDR3 loop spans 16 amino acids. The CDR3 sequence: CASSPVRGQGRTEAFF. The CDR3 coding sequence is TGTGCCAGCTCACCAGTTAGGGGACAGGGTCGCACTGAAGCTTTCTTT.

This clonotype was detected ten times or more. The CDR3, as DNA: TGCAGTGCTAGCGCTAGACTAGCGGACACCGGGGAGCTGTTTTTT. It yields the protein CSASARLADTGELFF. The chain recombines TRBV20-1 with TRBJ2-2; 9 nucleotides align to TRBD2. V shed 3 bases and J 3 bases; nucleotides not matched to a gene: 5. Germline loops: CDR1 DFQATT, CDR2 SNEGSKA (reference sequence). There are 15 residues in the CDR3.

This clonotype was picked up many times. The chain couples TRBV25-1 to TRBJ1-6; 7 bases match TRBD1. Unmatched junction bases numbered 7, after V lost 3 bases and J lost 8 bases. CDR3 length equals 15 residues. Looked up from germline, CDR1 is MGHDK and CDR2 is SYGVNS. The CDR3 DNA reads as TGTGCCAGCAGTGAGTTGACAGGGTGGGATTCACCCCTCCACTTT. It specifies CASSELTGWDSPLHF.

This chain joins TRBV6-1 and TRBJ2-6; D gene uncertain. The CDR3 contains 14 residues. Looked up from germline, CDR1 is MNHNS and CDR2 is SASEGT. V was pared by 7 bases and J by 4 bases, with 11 bases between. The CDR3 loop is CASTPLPGANVLTF. The CDR3, as DNA: TGTGCCAGCACCCCCCTGCCCGGGGCCAACGTCCTGACTTTC.

To note about this clonotype: Lacking the conserved final phenylalanine or tryptophan, this CDR3 likely reflects a read error. The chain is built from TRBV12-3 or TRBV12-4 and TRBJ2-2; a weak D match, TRBD1 (6 bases). This CDR3 contains 15 residues. Between the trimmed V and J ends, which lost 7 bases and 0 bases, there was a span of 12 bases. The CDR3 sequence is CASIRTAANTGELFL. CDR3 sequence (DNA): TGTGCCAGCATTCGGACAGCTGCGAACACCGGGGAGCTGTTTCTT.

This clonotype was counted ten times or more. J is TRBJ2-7 and V is TRBV27; maybe TRBD1 (6 bases). The V end lost 6 bases, the J end lost 4 bases, and 16 bases lay between the germline ends. Germline assignment: CDR1 MNHEY and CDR2 SMNVEV (reference sequence). The CDR3 runs to 14 residues. The CDR3 sequence is CASRRAGAKYEQYF. The CDR3 DNA reads as TGTGCCAGCAGACGAGCAGGGGCTAAGTACGAGCAGTACTTC.

The rearrangement joins TRBV6-5 to TRBJ1-1, with D unclear. The V end was cut by 0 bases, the J end by 3 bases, with 8 bases between. CDR1 is MNHEY and CDR2 is SVGAGI in the germline V gene. The CDR3 contains 14 residues. The CDR3 nucleotides read TGTGCCAGCAGTTACTCGATCCGGGACACTGAAGCTTTCTTT. Translating gives CASSYSIRDTEAFF.

This sequence joins TRBV3-1 and TRBJ1-1; D is unresolved. V lost 0 bases, J lost 7 bases, and 9 bases lay in between. CDR1 is LGHDT, CDR2 YNNKEL, per germline (reference sequence). The CDR3 length is 13 residues. CDR3 sequence reads: CASSQDPLHEAFF. CDR3 coding DNA: TGTGCCAGCAGCCAAGATCCTCTCCATGAAGCTTTCTTT.

This clonotype has a handful of counts. The chain links TRBV12-3 or TRBV12-4 to TRBJ2-3; D could derive from TRBD1 or TRBD2 (5 bases each). V shed 4 bases and J shed 2 bases, with 13 bases lying between them. The CDR3 spans 15 residues. The CDR3 here is CASSWGPISTDTQYF. DNA of the CDR3: TGTGCCAGCAGTTGGGGACCAATATCCACAGATACGCAGTATTTT.

This clonotype came up a few times. This chain joins TRBV24-1 and TRBJ1-4, with 7 bases fitting TRBD1. This CDR3 contains 18 residues. The V gene's germline CDR1 is KGHDR and CDR2 SFDVKD. J was trimmed by 5 bases and V by 2 bases; bases with no gene match: 13. The CDR3 reads CATSDSGRQGGVNEKLFF. For the CDR3, the DNA is TGTGCCACCAGTGATTCCGGTAGACAGGGAGGTGTGAATGAAAAACTGTTTTTT.

The chain links TRBV9 to TRBJ2-3; D tentatively reads TRBD1 or TRBD2 (5 bases each). CDR1 SGDLS and CDR2 YYNGEE come from the germline V gene. The CDR3 extends over 17 amino acids. The V and J ends lost 3 bases and 0 bases respectively, with 17 bases between them. For the CDR3, the DNA is TGTGCCAGCAGCGATCAATTTATCGGGGCTAGCACAGATACGCAGTATTTT. Amino acid sequence: CASSDQFIGASTDTQYF.

The V call is TRBV30, the J call TRBJ1-2, with D uncertain. Germline V lookup: CDR1 GTSNPN, CDR2 SVGIG (reference sequence). The ends were cut back, 3 bases at V and 8 bases at J, with 16 bases in the middle. This CDR3 comprises 13 residues. This CDR3 is CAWSPGVPLGYTF. The CDR3 DNA reads as TGTGCCTGGAGCCCAGGAGTACCCCTCGGCTACACCTTC.

This chain uses TRBV4-1 with TRBJ2-1; TRBD1 matches 10 bases. J gave up 7 bases and V 3 bases, and 6 bases lay outside the gene matches. The CDR3 runs 15 residues. The germline CDR1 and CDR2 sequences are MGHRA and YSYEKL. DNA for the CDR3: TGCGCCAGCAGCCAGGGACAGGGGAATCTGAATGAGCAGTTCTTC. Translation gives CASSQGQGNLNEQFF.

This clonotype was detected many times. This chain uses TRBV24-1 with TRBJ2-1; D not resolved. Trimming stripped 9 bases from V and 7 bases from J, with 9 bases between. This CDR3 is 11 amino acids long. Germline assignment: CDR1 KGHDR and CDR2 SFDVKD. The CDR3 nucleotides are TGTGCCACCGAAAATTGGAATGAGCAGTTCTTC. Encoded protein: CATENWNEQFF.

This chain joins TRBV27 and TRBJ2-3; 10 bases fit TRBD2. V lost 5 bases and J lost 3; bases outside the gene matches: 8. The CDR3 is 16 residues long. From germline, CDR1 is MNHEY and CDR2 SMNVEV (reference sequence). The CDR3 region is CASSTPASGSTDTQYF. DNA for the CDR3: TGTGCCAGCAGTACGCCCGCTAGCGGGAGTACAGATACGCAGTATTTT.

This clonotype was recorded at least ten times. The J gene is TRBJ2-1, the V gene TRBV5-1; 7 nucleotides agree with TRBD1. With V trimmed by 5 bases and J by 8 bases, 7 bases remained unmatched. Looked up from germline, CDR1 is SGHRS and CDR2 is YFSETQ. CDR3 size: 13 residues. In DNA, the CDR3 is TGCGCCAGCAGGGCAGGGGGTTCCTATGAGCAGTTCTTC. Translated, it gives CASRAGGSYEQFF.

Details on this clonotype: This may be a read error: a much more frequent sequence differs by one nucleotide. This sequence joins TRBV11-2 and TRBJ2-3; no clear D gene. V was cut by 4 bases and J by 6 bases, with 8 bases left in between. The CDR3 is 12 amino acids. CDR1 and CDR2 from the germline V gene are SGHAT and FQNNGV. CDR3 DNA sequence: TGTGCCAGCAGCTCCGCCTCGGATACGCAGTATTTT. Encoded protein: CASSSASDTQYF.

A few counts support this clonotype. The chain joins TRBV18 to TRBJ1-5; D remains ambiguous. The CDR3 sequence is 16 residues long. Germline-derived CDR1 and CDR2 are KGHSH and LQKENI. The V end lost 3 bases, the J end lost 1 base, and 13 bases lay between the germline ends. This chain's CDR3 is CASSPDTPGSNQPQHF. The CDR3 coding sequence is TGTGCCAGCTCACCGGATACCCCCGGGAGCAATCAGCCCCAGCATTTT.

There are many counts of this clonotype. The rearrangement links TRBV28 to TRBJ2-2, with a tentative D call TRBD2 (5 bases). Trimming removed 6 bases at V and 7 bases at J, with 9 bases between. Per germline, CDR1 MDHEN and CDR2 SYDVKM. CDR3 size: 12 residues. The DNA of the CDR3 is TGTGCCAGCAGCTTGGAGGTCGGGGAGCTGTTTTTT. It encodes CASSLEVGELFF. The variable domain in full, with the rest retrieved from reference TRBV28 and TRBJ2-2, is DVKVTQSSRYLVKRTGEKVFLECVQDMDHENMFWYRQDPGLGLRLIYFSYDVKMKEKGDIPEGYSVSREKKERFSLILESASTNQTSMYLCASSLEVGELFFGEGSRLTVL.

The sample holds many counts of this clonotype. This chain links TRBV29-1 with TRBJ1-2; D ambiguous. The germline V and J ends were trimmed by 4 bases and 0 bases, with 9 bases remaining between them. The CDR3 runs 13 residues. The V gene's germline CDR1 is SQVTM and CDR2 ANQGSEA. In nucleotides, the CDR3 is TGCAGCGTTGCGCACGAGACTAACTATGGCTACACCTTC. It translates to CSVAHETNYGYTF.

This clonotype was detected many times. The genes are TRBV28 and TRBJ1-5, with TRBD1 as a possible D gene (5 bases). Germline-derived CDR1 and CDR2 are MDHEN and SYDVKM. The germline V and J ends were trimmed by 5 bases and 5 bases, with 16 bases remaining between them. The CDR3 has 15 residues. This chain's CDR3 is CASSPSGGGYQPQHF. The DNA of the CDR3 is TGTGCCAGCAGTCCTTCGGGGGGAGGATATCAGCCCCAGCATTTT. The full variable domain, with the rest looked up from reference TRBV28 and TRBJ1-5, is DVKVTQSSRYLVKRTGEKVFLECVQDMDHENMFWYRQDPGLGLRLIYFSYDVKMKEKGDIPEGYSVSREKKERFSLILESASTNQTSMYLCASSPSGGGYQPQHFGDGTRLSIL.

There are many counts of this clonotype. The chain is built from TRBV10-3 and TRBJ2-5; D call uncertain. V was shortened by 0 bases and J by 3 bases, with 2 bases between the two germline ends. This CDR3 is 12 amino acids long. Germline loops: CDR1 ENHRY, CDR2 SYGVKD. Here the CDR3 reads CAISESKETQYF. In DNA, the CDR3 is TGTGCCATCAGTGAGTCGAAAGAGACCCAGTACTTC.

A few counts support this clonotype. Being one base from a much bigger clone, this may be a read error. The chain is built from TRBV28 and TRBJ2-7, with D hard to call. This CDR3 spans 17 amino acids. The germline V gene encodes CDR1 MDHEN and CDR2 SYDVKM. The V gene lost 4 bases and the J gene lost 3 bases, with 22 bases spanning the gap. CDR3 region: CASSYRPATYVLYEQYF. DNA for the CDR3: TGTGCCAGCAGTTATAGGCCCGCCACGTATGTCCTCTACGAGCAGTACTTC.